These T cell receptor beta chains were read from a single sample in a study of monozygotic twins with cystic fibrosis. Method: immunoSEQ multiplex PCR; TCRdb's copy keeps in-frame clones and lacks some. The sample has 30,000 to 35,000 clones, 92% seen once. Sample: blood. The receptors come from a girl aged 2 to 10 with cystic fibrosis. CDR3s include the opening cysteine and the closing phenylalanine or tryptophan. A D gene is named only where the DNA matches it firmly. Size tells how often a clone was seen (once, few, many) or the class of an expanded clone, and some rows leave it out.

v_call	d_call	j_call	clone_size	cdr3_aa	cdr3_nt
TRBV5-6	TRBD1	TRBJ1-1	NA	CASSLAGQIEAFF	TGTGCCAGCAGCTTGGCGGGACAGATTGAAGCTTTCTTT
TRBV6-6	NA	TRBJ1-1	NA	CASRPDRMNTEAFF	TGTGCCAGCAGGCCTGACAGAATGAACACTGAAGCTTTCTTT
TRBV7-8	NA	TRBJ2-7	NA	CASSPAGTHYEQYF	TGTGCCAGCAGCCCGGCCGGGACCCACTACGAGCAGTACTTC
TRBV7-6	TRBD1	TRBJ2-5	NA	CASSSTGRPQETQYF	TGTGCCAGCAGCTCGACAGGGCGCCCCCAAGAGACCCAGTACTTC
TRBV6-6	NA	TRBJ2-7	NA	CACSAGIYEQYF	NA
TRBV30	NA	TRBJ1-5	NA	CAWSSGVGNQPQHF	TGTGCCTGGAGTTCAGGGGTGGGCAATCAGCCCCAGCATTTT
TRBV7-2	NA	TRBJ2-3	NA	CASSSGGNTDTQYF	TGTGCCAGCAGCTCCGGCGGGAACACAGATACGCAGTATTTT
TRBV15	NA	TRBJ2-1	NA	CATNNEQFF	TGTGCCACCAACAATGAGCAGTTCTTC
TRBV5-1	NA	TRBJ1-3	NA	CASSLGGAGNTIYF	TGCGCCAGCAGCTTAGGAGGGGCTGGAAACACCATATATTTT
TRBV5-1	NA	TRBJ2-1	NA	CASRPMSSYNEQFF	TGCGCCAGCCGCCCGATGAGCTCCTACAATGAGCAGTTCTTC
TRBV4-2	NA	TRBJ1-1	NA	CASSQVEGDTEAFF	TGTGCCAGCAGCCAAGTTGAGGGGGACACTGAAGCTTTCTTT
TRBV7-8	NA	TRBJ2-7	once	CASSLGGRTYEQYF	TGTGCCAGCAGCTTAGGGGGCCGCACCTACGAGCAGTACTTC
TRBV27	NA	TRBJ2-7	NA	CASSPSGRSWPYF	TGTGCCAGCAGTCCGTCGGGACGAAGCTGGCCGTACTTC
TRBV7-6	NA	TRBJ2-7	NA	CASSPPPAATWDSYEQYF	TGTGCCAGCAGCCCCCCCCCGGCCGCTACATGGGACTCCTACGAGCAGTACTTC
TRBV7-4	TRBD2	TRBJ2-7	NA	CASSLVSGRELFYEQYF	TGTGCCAGCAGCTTAGTTAGCGGGCGGGAGCTTTTCTACGAGCAGTACTTC
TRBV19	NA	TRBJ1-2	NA	CASTSGFEGYTF	TGTGCCAGTACCTCAGGGTTTGAAGGCTACACCTTC
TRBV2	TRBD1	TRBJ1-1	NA	CASSTGVTEAFF	TGTGCCAGCAGTACAGGGGTTACTGAAGCTTTCTTT
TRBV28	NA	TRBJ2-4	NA	CASSPPDRFGRNIQYF	TGTGCCAGCAGTCCCCCGGACAGATTTGGGAGGAACATTCAGTACTTC
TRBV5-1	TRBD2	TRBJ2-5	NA	CASSSGGGHEETQYF	TGCGCCAGCAGCTCGGGCGGGGGGCACGAAGAGACCCAGTACTTC
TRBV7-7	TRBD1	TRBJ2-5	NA	CASSSPGTGQETQYF	TGTGCCAGCAGCTCCCCCGGGACAGGTCAGGAGACCCAGTACTTC
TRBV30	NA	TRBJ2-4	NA	CAWSLGGKNIQYF	TGTGCCTGGAGTTTAGGGGGGAAAAACATTCAGTACTTC
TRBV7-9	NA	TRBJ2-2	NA	CASRLNTGELFF	TGTGCCAGCAGATTGAACACCGGGGAGCTGTTTTTT
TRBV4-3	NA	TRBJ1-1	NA	CASSQDRASRDTEAFF	TGCGCCAGCAGCCAAGATCGGGCCAGCCGGGACACTGAAGCTTTCTTT
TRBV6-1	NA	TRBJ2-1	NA	CASSEDPDVNEQFF	TGTGCCAGCAGTGAAGATCCGGACGTTAATGAGCAGTTCTTC
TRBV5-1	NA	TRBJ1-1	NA	CASSFGMNTEAFF	TGCGCCAGCAGCTTCGGTATGAACACTGAAGCTTTCTTT
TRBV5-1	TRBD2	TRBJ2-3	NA	CASSLLAAADTQYF	TGCGCCAGCAGCTTACTAGCGGCGGCAGATACGCAGTATTTT
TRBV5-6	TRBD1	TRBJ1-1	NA	CASSFWTGTNTEAFF	TGTGCCAGCAGCTTTTGGACAGGGACGAACACTGAAGCTTTCTTT
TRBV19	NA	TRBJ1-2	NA	CASSMGSGGYTF	TGTGCCAGTAGTATGGGATCTGGGGGCTACACCTTC
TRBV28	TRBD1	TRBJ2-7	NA	CASSPTRQGGPYEQYF	TGTGCCAGCAGCCCGACTAGACAGGGGGGTCCCTACGAGCAGTACTTC
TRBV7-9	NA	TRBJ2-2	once	CASELGSGELFF	TGTGCCAGCGAGTTGGGTTCCGGGGAGCTGTTTTTT
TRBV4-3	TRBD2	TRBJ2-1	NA	CASSHDRSSGASYNEQFF	TGCGCCAGCAGCCACGATAGGAGTAGCGGGGCCTCCTACAATGAGCAGTTCTTC
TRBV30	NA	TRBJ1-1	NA	CAWSGPRPGPEAFF	TGTGCCTGGAGTGGACCCCGACCAGGGCCTGAAGCTTTCTTT